This T cell receptor beta chain was observed in a study of PD-1 blockade in mismatch repair-deficient tumors. For the study at large: Patients had approximately 12 mismatch repair-deficient cancer types, all previously treated and progressing.

Germline V gene sequence: CDR1 ENHRY, CDR2 SYGVKD. The CDR3 spans 16 residues. Trimming took 5 bases from V and 6 from J; bases not matched to a gene: 10. The protocol was immunoSEQ multiplex PCR, while the TCRdb copy is restricted to in-frame clones and leaves out a portion. The sample lists some 97,000 clones, approximately 83% occurring once. PCR or immunohistochemistry showed mismatch repair deficiency in every enrolled patient. TCRs were sequenced from a few patients responding to pembrolizumab. The material was peripheral blood, obtained less than 37 weeks after starting pembrolizumab. This receptor was taken from an adult with mismatch repair-deficient cancer. The rearrangement joins TRBV10-3 to TRBJ1-1, with 12 nucleotides matching TRBD1. CDR3 amino acids: CAISKGVGQGAPEAFF. DNA of the CDR3: TGTGCCATCAGTAAAGGGGTGGGACAGGGGGCCCCTGAAGCTTTCTTT.